These T cell receptor beta chains were read from a single sample in a study of CD8+CD57+ T cells in acquired aplastic anemia. TCRdb passed the reads through MiXCR, listing each CDR3 protein once. Here the sample spans approximately 260,000 distinct CDR3 sequences, roughly 82% being singletons. Material for sequencing was sorted CD4+, CD8+, or CD8+CD57+ T cells (not recorded which) from PBMCs. The source of these receptors is a human donor with aplastic anemia. Each CDR3 is given with its conserved first and last residue. D genes are given only for firm matches. The size entry is marked missing in some rows and otherwise reads once, few, many or a size class.

v_call,clone_size,j_call,d_call,cdr3_nt,cdr3_aa
TRBV7-8,NA,TRBJ2-5,NA,TGTGCCAGCAGCTTACCGCGCGCTCCCGATACGCAGTATACCCAGTACTTC,CASSLPRAPDTQYTQYF
TRBV24-1,NA,TRBJ2-1,TRBD2,TGTGCCACCAGGACAAGCGGGGGGAGGGAGGAGCAGTTCTTC,CATRTSGGREEQFF
TRBV14,NA,TRBJ2-3,NA,TGTGCCAGCAGCCAAGACCTCACAGATACGCAGTATTTT,CASSQDLTDTQYF
TRBV7-9,NA,TRBJ2-1,TRBD2,TGTGCCAGCAGCTTTCAAGGAAGCGGGGGCAGCGATCAGTTCTTC,CASSFQGSGGSDQFF
TRBV11-3,NA,TRBJ2-3,NA,TGTGCCAGCAGCGACGAGCTGACAGATACGCAGTATTTT,CASSDELTDTQYF
TRBV15,NA,TRBJ2-7,NA,TGTGCCACCAGCAGAGGGGGCGAAACCTACGAGCAGTACTTC,CATSRGGETYEQYF
TRBV2,NA,TRBJ2-1,TRBD2,TGTGCCAGCAGGAGGACTAGCGGCAATGAGCAGTTCTTC,CASRRTSGNEQFF
TRBV2,NA,TRBJ2-5,NA,TGTGCCAGCATGTTAGGCCTCCAAGAGACCCAGTACTTC,CASMLGLQETQYF
TRBV20-1,NA,TRBJ1-4,NA,TGCAGTGCAAGCCGCTCGGGACGGACGGAGGAAAAACTGTTTTTT,CSASRSGRTEEKLFF
TRBV12-5,once,TRBJ1-2,NA,TGTGCTAGTGTACGTGTGGGGGGCGCGTTGCTTGGCTACACCTTC,CASVRVGGALLGYTF
TRBV7-8,few,TRBJ2-7,NA,TGTGCCAGCAGCTTACCGGTACAACCCTACGAGCAGTACTTC,CASSLPVQPYEQYF
TRBV10-1,NA,TRBJ2-3,TRBD2,TGCGCCAGCAGTGAAGCGACTAGCCGTGATACGCAGTATTTT,CASSEATSRDTQYF
TRBV7-2,NA,TRBJ2-7,TRBD1,TGTGCCAGCAGCTTGACAGGGGGCGAGCAGTACTTC,CASSLTGGEQYF
TRBV9,NA,TRBJ2-1,NA,TGTGCCAGCAGCTTAACGGAACAGAGCACAGACAATCAGCAGTTCTTC,CASSLTEQSTDNQQFF
TRBV11-1,NA,TRBJ2-7,NA,TGTGCCACCAGCTTAGGTATGGCAGCGGAGCAGTACTTC,CATSLGMAAEQYF
TRBV7-9,NA,TRBJ1-1,NA,TGTGCCAGCAGCTTGGAGAGGGACGGGCTCGTATATGCTTTCTTT,CASSLERDGLVYAFF
TRBV7-3,once,TRBJ2-1,TRBD2,TGTGCCAGCAGCTTAGAAAGAACCGAGGGGAGGGATTTGCAGTTCTTC,CASSLERTEGRDLQFF
TRBV2,NA,TRBJ2-1,NA,TGTGCCAGCGGACACGGACTCGCGGGTAGGCTGTCCTTC,CASGHGLAGRLSF
TRBV5-5,NA,TRBJ2-5,NA,TGTGCCAGCAGCGCACTCGGGGGCCCCCAAGAGACCCAGTACTTC,CASSALGGPQETQYF
TRBV5-6,NA,TRBJ2-1,NA,TGTGCCAGCAGCGTGGAGAGGGACGGGCTGCAGTTCTTC,CASSVERDGLQFF
TRBV7-3,NA,TRBJ1-2,NA,TGTGCCAGCAGCTGGGATGGGGGAGGTGGCTATAGCTTC,CASSWDGGGGYSF
TRBV20-1,NA,TRBJ2-1,NA,TGCAGTGCTAGGACCGCTTCCAAAAACAAGTTCTTC,CSARTASKNKFF
TRBV10-3,NA,TRBJ1-3,NA,TGTGCCAGCAGCGCCTCGACATCCGCTGGAAACACCATACATTTT,CASSASTSAGNTIHF
TRBV7-2,once,TRBJ1-3,NA,TGTGCCAGCAGCTTACGGCGGACTGACTCTGGAAACACCATATATTTT,CASSLRRTDSGNTIYF
TRBV7-8,NA,TRBJ2-1,NA,TGTGCCAGCAGCTTAACTAGAGCGAACAATGAGCAGTTCTTC,CASSLTRANNEQFF
TRBV2,NA,TRBJ1-1,TRBD1,TGTGCCAGCATCCTACAGGGGGCCAGTGAAGCTTTCTTT,CASILQGASEAFF